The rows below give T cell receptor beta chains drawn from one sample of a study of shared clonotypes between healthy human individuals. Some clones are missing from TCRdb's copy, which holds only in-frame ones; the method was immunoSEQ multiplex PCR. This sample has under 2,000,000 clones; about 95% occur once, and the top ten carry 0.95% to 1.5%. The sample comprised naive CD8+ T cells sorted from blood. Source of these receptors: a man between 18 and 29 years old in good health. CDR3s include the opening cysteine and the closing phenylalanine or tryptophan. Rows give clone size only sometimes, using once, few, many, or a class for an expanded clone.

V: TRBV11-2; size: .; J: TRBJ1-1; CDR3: CASSVLHGQVNTEAFF
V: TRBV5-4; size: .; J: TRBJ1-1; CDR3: CASSGEVQGGVEAFF
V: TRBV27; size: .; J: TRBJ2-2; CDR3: CASSLGTNVRELFF
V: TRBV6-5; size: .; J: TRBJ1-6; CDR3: CASSYSRMGRDSPLHF
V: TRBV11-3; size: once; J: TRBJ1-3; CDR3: CASSFGSGNTIYF
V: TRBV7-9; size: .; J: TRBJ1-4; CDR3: CASSFLGGATNEKLFF
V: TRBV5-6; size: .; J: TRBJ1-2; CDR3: CASSYGQGDYGYTF
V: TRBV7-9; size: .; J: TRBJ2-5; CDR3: CASSPFDRAQETQYF
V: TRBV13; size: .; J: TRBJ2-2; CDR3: CASSSTGFGELFF
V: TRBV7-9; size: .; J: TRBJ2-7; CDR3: CAVRGQGAGEQYF
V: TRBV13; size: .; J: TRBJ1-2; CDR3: CASSRLMGQNYGYTF
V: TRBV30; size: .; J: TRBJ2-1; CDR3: CAWSVLAEQFF
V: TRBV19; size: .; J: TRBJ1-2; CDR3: CASRVYGEDGYTF
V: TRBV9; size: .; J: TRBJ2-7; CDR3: CASSVGGTVPYEQYF
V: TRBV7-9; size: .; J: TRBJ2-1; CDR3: CASSQLAGGSNEQFF
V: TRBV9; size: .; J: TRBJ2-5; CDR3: CASSGEGGQVQETQYF
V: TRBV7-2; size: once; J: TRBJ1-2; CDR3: CASSHRTGWEPNGYTF
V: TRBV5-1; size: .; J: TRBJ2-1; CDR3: CASSLGLAGAYNEQFF
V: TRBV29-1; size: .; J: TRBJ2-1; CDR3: CSVRPEPLNEQFF
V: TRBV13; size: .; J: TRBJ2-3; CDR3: CASSSLLRQGSTDTQYF
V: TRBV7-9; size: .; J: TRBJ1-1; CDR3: CASSFGTGLMNTEAFF
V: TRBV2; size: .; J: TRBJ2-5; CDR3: CASTGGPMETQYF
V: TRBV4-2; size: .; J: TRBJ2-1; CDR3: CASSPSTAGDLNEQFF
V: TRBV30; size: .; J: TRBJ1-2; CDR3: CAWSVIGRRDYGYTF
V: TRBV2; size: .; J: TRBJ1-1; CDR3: CASTLGGNTEAFF
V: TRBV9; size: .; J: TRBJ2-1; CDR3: CASSVAAANTNEQFF
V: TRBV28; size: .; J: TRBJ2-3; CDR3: CASSLMLRSGGSTDTQYF